This is a list of T cell receptor beta chains from one sample in a study of shared clonotypes between healthy human individuals. TCRdb keeps only in-frame clones here, not all; method: immunoSEQ multiplex PCR. This table holds about 490,000 clones, roughly 80% found once. Sequenced: PBMCs. The source is a middle-aged woman in good health. Some clones in this sample may be carry-over from other donors' samples. The CDR3 runs from the conserved cysteine through the conserved F or W. D genes are given only for firm matches. Part of the rows lack a size; the others show once, few, many or a class for expanded clones.

size: -
J: TRBJ1-1
D: -
V: TRBV25-1
CDR3: CASSEGVANTEAFF
DNA: TGTGCCAGCAGTGAGGGAGTGGCGAACACTGAAGCTTTCTTT

size: -
J: TRBJ2-3
D: TRBD1
V: TRBV19
CDR3: CASNSGQGAGAGDADTQYF
DNA: TGTGCCAGTAACTCGGGACAGGGGGCTGGAGCGGGAGATGCAGATACGCAGTATTTT

size: -
J: TRBJ2-7
D: -
V: TRBV30
CDR3: CAWSEGLQGPYEQYF
DNA: TGTGCCTGGAGTGAAGGCCTTCAGGGCCCCTACGAGCAGTACTTC

size: few
J: TRBJ1-1
D: -
V: TRBV27
CDR3: CASSLTDPGDTEAFF
DNA: TGTGCCAGCAGTTTGACGGACCCGGGAGACACTGAAGCTTTCTTT

size: few
J: TRBJ2-7
D: -
V: TRBV28
CDR3: CASSTSSAFYEQYF
DNA: TGTGCCAGCAGTACCTCTAGCGCCTTCTACGAGCAGTACTTC

size: -
J: TRBJ2-7
D: -
V: TRBV11-2
CDR3: CASSLATGDGYEQYF
DNA: TGTGCCAGCAGCTTAGCAACGGGAGACGGCTACGAGCAGTACTTC

size: -
J: TRBJ1-2
D: -
V: TRBV6-5
CDR3: CASSYRPDSGGGYTF
DNA: TGTGCCAGCAGTTACCGACCGGACAGCGGTGGTGGCTACACCTTC

size: -
J: TRBJ2-3
D: -
V: TRBV18
CDR3: CASSPPGRADTQYF
DNA: TGTGCCAGCTCACCACCGGGTAGAGCAGATACGCAGTATTTT

size: -
J: TRBJ2-7
D: TRBD1
V: TRBV5-1
CDR3: CASSLALGQGFYEQYF
DNA: TGCGCCAGCAGCTTGGCCTTAGGACAGGGGTTCTACGAGCAGTACTTC

size: -
J: TRBJ2-5
D: -
V: TRBV19
CDR3: CASTPPAQETQYF
DNA: TGTGCCAGTACCCCCCCCGCGCAAGAGACCCAGTACTTC

size: -
J: TRBJ2-1
D: -
V: TRBV7-9
CDR3: CASSLQGYEQFF
DNA: TGTGCCAGCAGCTTACAAGGGTATGAGCAGTTCTTC

size: -
J: TRBJ1-2
D: TRBD1
V: TRBV28
CDR3: CASTSDRGHGYTF
DNA: TGTGCCAGCACTTCGGACAGGGGGCATGGCTACACCTTC

size: -
J: TRBJ1-4
D: -
V: TRBV15
CDR3: CATSRDWLFGGLFF
DNA: TGTGCCACCAGCAGAGATTGGCTCTTTGGGGGACTGTTTTTT

size: -
J: TRBJ1-1
D: -
V: TRBV7-3
CDR3: CASSFQGPNTEAFF
DNA: TGTGCCAGCAGCTTCCAGGGCCCGAACACTGAAGCTTTCTTT

size: -
J: TRBJ2-7
D: -
V: TRBV6-1
CDR3: CASSVQVTYEQYF
DNA: TGTGCCAGCAGTGTGCAAGTGACCTACGAGCAGTACTTC

size: -
J: TRBJ2-3
D: TRBD2
V: TRBV5-1
CDR3: CASSRGTSGTDTQYF
DNA: TGCGCCAGCAGCAGGGGGACTAGCGGAACAGATACGCAGTATTTT

size: -
J: TRBJ1-4
D: -
V: TRBV4-3
CDR3: CASSRSLSGATNEKLFF
DNA: TGCGCCAGCAGCCGGAGTTTATCAGGGGCCACTAATGAAAAACTGTTTTTT

size: -
J: TRBJ1-1
D: -
V: TRBV6-1
CDR3: CASLTRRNTEAFF
DNA: TGTGCCAGCTTGACAAGGCGGAACACTGAAGCTTTCTTT